This T cell receptor (beta chain) was identified in a study of blood T cell repertoires in COVID-19. As handled by the study authors: Amplifying reference gene primers gave estimates of nucleated cell counts. TCRdb's table, derived via immunoSEQ multiplex PCR, lists solely in-frame clones and lacks some. The V and J calls and clone size were taken over from that table, and D and trimming were inferred from the DNA. The sample lists about 250,000 clones; 86% were seen once. This CDR3 spans 15 amino acids. V lost 1 base to trimming and J lost 3 bases, with 14 bases between them. Germline CDR1 reads SGDLS; CDR2 reads YYNGEE.

The sequence was obtained from a woman aged 25 to 39 with active or convalescent COVID-19. The genes are TRBV9 and TRBJ2-7; D ambiguous. The sequencing input was peripheral blood. Here the CDR3 reads CASSVSLEENYEQYF. The CDR3 coding sequence is TGTGCCAGCAGCGTAAGCCTAGAAGAAAACTACGAGCAGTACTTC.